The rows below give T cell receptor beta chains drawn from one sample of a study of blood T cell repertoires in COVID-19. The table came from immunoSEQ multiplex PCR; TCRdb's copy has only in-frame clones and leaves some out. Among roughly 260,000 clones, about 88% were seen once, and the ten largest hold about 4%. Sequenced sample: peripheral blood. The receptors here all came from a man between 60 and 70 years old who had recovered from COVID-19. Each CDR3 is given with its conserved first and last residue. A D gene is named only where the DNA matches it firmly. Size values are once, few and many counts, or a class for expanded clones, and some rows have none.

V gene,clone size,D gene,J gene,CDR3 DNA,CDR3 protein
TRBV5-1,.,.,TRBJ2-1,TGCGCCAGCAGCTTGGCCCATTTGCAGGGAAGGCTGAATGAGCAGTTCTTC,CASSLAHLQGRLNEQFF
TRBV7-3,.,TRBD1,TRBJ1-3,TGTGCCAGCAGCCCAGGGGGAGGAAACACCATATATTTT,CASSPGGGNTIYF
TRBV6-5,.,.,TRBJ1-1,TGTGCCAGCAGCGGGGATAGCCTGAACACTGAAGCTTTCTTT,CASSGDSLNTEAFF
TRBV6-2/TRBV6-3,.,.,TRBJ2-7,TGTGCCAGCAGTGCGAACGAGCAGTACTTC,CASSANEQYF
TRBV18,.,.,TRBJ2-1,TGTGCCAGCTCACCTTCCTTCCGGGGGGCCGGGGCAAATGAGCAGTTCTTC,CASSPSFRGAGANEQFF
TRBV7-3,.,TRBD1,TRBJ2-2,TGTGCCAGCAGCTTAAGCAGGGGACAGGGTAACACCGGGGAGCTGTTTTTT,CASSLSRGQGNTGELFF
TRBV4-2,.,TRBD2,TRBJ2-5,TGTGCCAGCAGCCAAGCCCGGACTAGCGGGGCGCAAGAGACCCAGTACTTC,CASSQARTSGAQETQYF
TRBV6-5,.,TRBD1,TRBJ1-2,TGTGCCAGCAGACCTCCGAGACAGGGATCTGGCTACACCTTC,CASRPPRQGSGYTF
TRBV5-4,.,.,TRBJ1-2,TGTGCCAGCAGACTTGACATCGATGGAGGCTACACCTTC,CASRLDIDGGYTF
TRBV4-1,.,TRBD2,TRBJ2-3,TGCGCCAGCAGCCATCCTACTAGCGGGGGGGCCGGGTATACGCAGTATTTT,CASSHPTSGGAGYTQYF
TRBV10-3,.,TRBD2,TRBJ2-7,TGTGCCATCAGTGAGTCTAAGCTAGCGGGGGGGCTTTCCCACGAGCAGTACTTC,CAISESKLAGGLSHEQYF
TRBV5-6,.,TRBD1,TRBJ1-2,TGTGCCAGCAGCGTGTACAGGGGGCGAGCATATGGCTACACCTTC,CASSVYRGRAYGYTF
TRBV30,.,.,TRBJ1-2,TGTGCCTGGAGTGTGGGGGCAGGTGGCTACACCTTC,CAWSVGAGGYTF
TRBV9,.,TRBD1,TRBJ2-2,TGTGCCAGCAGCGGAGGGACAGGGGGCGACACCGGGGAGCTGTTTTTT,CASSGGTGGDTGELFF
TRBV6-1,few,.,TRBJ1-1,TGTGCCAGCGGTGAGAGCAGGGCGAACACTGAAGCTTTCTTT,CASGESRANTEAFF
TRBV4-2,.,TRBD2,TRBJ2-3,TGTGCCAGCAGCCAAGATGGTATCGGGACTAGCGGGGGAGATACGCAGTATTTT,CASSQDGIGTSGGDTQYF
TRBV5-5,.,.,TRBJ2-5,TGTGCCAGCAGCTTGGGTCCAAGCGGCGCAGACCCTCAAGAGACCCAGTACTTC,CASSLGPSGADPQETQYF
TRBV10-3,.,TRBD2,TRBJ2-5,TGTGCCATCAGTGAGTCCTCGGGACTAGCGAAAGAGACCCAGTACTTC,CAISESSGLAKETQYF
TRBV2,.,.,TRBJ2-7,TGTGCCAGCAGCAATTACGAGCAGTACTTC,CASSNYEQYF
TRBV9,.,TRBD1,TRBJ1-1,TGTGCCAGCAGCGTATCCTCTGGACAGGGCGAAGCTTTCTTT,CASSVSSGQGEAFF
TRBV6-5,.,TRBD1,TRBJ1-6,TGTGCCAGCAGTTACCTGGACAGGTACAATTCACCCCTCCACTTT,CASSYLDRYNSPLHF
TRBV11-2,.,TRBD2,TRBJ2-5,TGTGCCAGCAGCTTAGGACTAGCGGGGGCCTCAGGGACCCAGTACTTC,CASSLGLAGASGTQYF
TRBV6-2/TRBV6-3,.,TRBD1,TRBJ1-2,TGTGCCAGCAGTTACGACAGGGCATGGTCTGGCTACACCTTC,CASSYDRAWSGYTF
TRBV21-1,.,.,TRBJ2-7,TGTGCCAGCAGCAAGGGCCGGACAGGGCGGAGAGAGCAGTACTTC,CASSKGRTGRREQYF
TRBV18,.,TRBD2,TRBJ2-2,TGTGCCAGCTCACCACCGGTAGCGGGGGCAGACACCGGGGAGCTGTTTTTT,CASSPPVAGADTGELFF
TRBV24-1,.,.,TRBJ2-1,TGTGCCACCAGTGGGCAGGGCTACAATGAGCAGTTCTTC,CATSGQGYNEQFF
TRBV6-5,.,.,TRBJ1-5,TGTGCCAGCAGTTACTCGGGGGCGAATCAGCCCCAGCATTTT,CASSYSGANQPQHF
TRBV7-8,few,TRBD1,TRBJ1-2,TGTGCCAGCAGCCGAGAGGGACAGGGAAATGGCTACACCTTC,CASSREGQGNGYTF
TRBV5-1,.,.,TRBJ1-2,TGCGCCAGCAGCTTGGTATTGGGACACAACTATGGCTACACCTTC,CASSLVLGHNYGYTF
TRBV19,.,.,TRBJ1-6,TGTGCCAGTAACTCCGGGTCCAATTCACCCCTCCACTTT,CASNSGSNSPLHF
TRBV12-3/TRBV12-4,.,.,TRBJ1-1,TGTGCCAGCACCATCAAGAACACTGAAGCTTTCTTT,CASTIKNTEAFF
TRBV5-4,few,TRBD1,TRBJ1-6,TGTGCCAGCAGCTTACCGGGACAGGGGGAACGCCCCCTCCACTTT,CASSLPGQGERPLHF
TRBV10-3,.,TRBD1,TRBJ1-4,TGTGCCATCGGACAGGGCGAGAATGAAAAACTGTTTTTT,CAIGQGENEKLFF
TRBV6-1,.,.,TRBJ1-2,TGTGCCAGCAGTGAACAAACAGCTAACTATGGCTACACCTTC,CASSEQTANYGYTF
TRBV11-2,.,TRBD1,TRBJ2-7,TGTGCCAGCAGCCCGACAGGGACGGGGCCCTACGAGCAGTACTTC,CASSPTGTGPYEQYF
TRBV5-6,.,.,TRBJ1-3,TGTGCCAGCAGCAGGGACACCTCCTCTGGAAACACCATATATTTT,CASSRDTSSGNTIYF
TRBV19,.,TRBD2,TRBJ2-1,TGTGCCAGTAGTATAGGGACTAGCTCTTACAATGAGCAGTTCTTC,CASSIGTSSYNEQFF
TRBV5-4,.,.,TRBJ1-2,TGTGCCAGCAGCTTGGAACCGGGGAGGCAGTACGATGGCTACACCTTC,CASSLEPGRQYDGYTF
TRBV19,.,.,TRBJ1-1,TGTGCCAGTAGTCCCAGGGCGGTGAACACTGAAGCTTTCTTT,CASSPRAVNTEAFF
TRBV7-2,.,TRBD1,TRBJ2-1,TGTGCCAGCAGCTTAACTGGGACAGCCTTGTATGAGCAGTTCTTC,CASSLTGTALYEQFF
TRBV19,.,.,TRBJ1-5,TGTGCCAGTAGGCAGTCAGGGCTCAATCAGCCCCAGCATTTT,CASRQSGLNQPQHF
TRBV29-1,once,TRBD2,TRBJ2-3,TGCAGCGTTGGATCTCTAAGCGGGGGATCAGATACGCAGTATTTT,CSVGSLSGGSDTQYF
TRBV19,.,.,TRBJ2-7,TGTGCCAGTAGTGAGGCAGGGGCTACCTACGAGCAGTACTTC,CASSEAGATYEQYF
TRBV10-2,.,TRBD1,TRBJ2-7,TGCGCCAGCAAATCGACAGGGAACTCCTACGAGCAGTACTTC,CASKSTGNSYEQYF
TRBV18,.,.,TRBJ1-6,TGTGCCAGCTCACCCCATGGGGCAAGTGATTCACCCCTCCACTTT,CASSPHGASDSPLHF
TRBV6-1,.,.,TRBJ2-7,TGTGCCAGCAGTGAAAAGAGGTCCTACGAGCAGTACTTC,CASSEKRSYEQYF